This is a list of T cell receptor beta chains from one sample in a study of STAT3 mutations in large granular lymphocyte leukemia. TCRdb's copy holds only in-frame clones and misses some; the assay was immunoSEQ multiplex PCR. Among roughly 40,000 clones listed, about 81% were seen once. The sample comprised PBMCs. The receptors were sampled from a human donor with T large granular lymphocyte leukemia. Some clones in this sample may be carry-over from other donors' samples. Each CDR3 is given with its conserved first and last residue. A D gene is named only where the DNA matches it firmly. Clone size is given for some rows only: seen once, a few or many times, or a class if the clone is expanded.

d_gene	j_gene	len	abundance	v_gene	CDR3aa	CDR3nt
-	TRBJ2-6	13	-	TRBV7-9	CASSPSGANVLTF	TGTGCCAGCAGCCCGTCTGGGGCCAACGTCCTGACTTTC
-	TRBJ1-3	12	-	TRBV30	CASGDSGNTIYF	TGTGCCTCAGGGGATTCGGGAAACACCATATATTTT
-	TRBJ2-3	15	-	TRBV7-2	CASSLGPRSTDTQYF	TGTGCCAGCAGCTTGGGGCCCCGAAGCACAGATACGCAGTATTTT
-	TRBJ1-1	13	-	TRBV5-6	CASSLRVNTEAFF	TGTGCCAGCAGCTTGCGGGTAAACACTGAAGCTTTCTTT
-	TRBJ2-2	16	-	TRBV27	CASSYRPVRFFGELFF	TGTGCCAGCAGTTACAGGCCAGTTCGGTTCTTTGGGGAGCTGTTTTTT
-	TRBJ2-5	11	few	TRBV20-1	CSASTQETQYF	TGCAGTGCTAGCACACAAGAGACCCAGTACTTC
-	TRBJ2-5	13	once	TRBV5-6	CASRRQGRETQYF	TGTGCCAGCAGACGCCAGGGTCGGGAGACCCAGTACTTC
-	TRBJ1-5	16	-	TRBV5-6	CASSRQANPSNQPQHF	TGTGCCAGCAGCAGACAGGCGAACCCTAGCAATCAGCCCCAGCATTTT
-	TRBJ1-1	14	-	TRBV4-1	CASSQERVNTEAFF	TGCGCCAGCAGCCAAGAAAGGGTAAACACTGAAGCTTTCTTT
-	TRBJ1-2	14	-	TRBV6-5	CASRPTGLNYGYTF	TGTGCCAGCAGGCCGACAGGCCTTAACTATGGCTACACCTTC
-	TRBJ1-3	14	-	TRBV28	CASSQDGTGNTIYF	TGTGCCAGCAGTCAAGACGGCACTGGAAACACCATATATTTT
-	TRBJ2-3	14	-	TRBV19	CASRLQSSTDTQYF	TGTGCCAGTAGGTTACAGAGCAGCACAGATACGCAGTATTTT
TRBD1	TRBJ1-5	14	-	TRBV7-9	CASSKTGEPQPQHF	TGTGCCAGCAGCAAAACAGGGGAGCCTCAGCCCCAGCATTTT
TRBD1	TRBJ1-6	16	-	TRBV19	CASSIDQGGRNSPLHF	TGTGCCAGTAGTATAGATCAGGGGGGAAGAAATTCACCCCTCCACTTT
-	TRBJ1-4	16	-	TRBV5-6	CASSLAGGPTNEKLFF	TGTGCCAGCAGCTTGGCCGGGGGACCAACTAATGAAAAACTGTTTTTT
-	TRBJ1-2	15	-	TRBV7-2	CASMRGGLTAEGYTF	TGTGCCAGCATGCGGGGGGGCCTTACTGCGGAAGGCTACACCTTC
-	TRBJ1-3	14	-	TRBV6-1	CASTGGTSGNTIYF	TGTGCCTCCACGGGCGGCACCTCTGGAAACACCATATATTTT
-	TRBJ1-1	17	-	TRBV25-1	CASSTRQLGALNTEAFF	TGTGCCAGCAGTACCCGACAGCTTGGGGCTCTGAACACTGAAGCTTTCTTT
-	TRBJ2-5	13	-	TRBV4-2	CASSQALYGTQYF	TGTGCCAGCAGCCAAGCGCTGTACGGGACCCAGTACTTC
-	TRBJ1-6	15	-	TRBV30	CAWGPGTAYNSPLHF	TGTGCCTGGGGTCCCGGGACCGCATATAATTCACCCCTCCACTTT
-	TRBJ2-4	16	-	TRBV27	CASSLSAQTSKNIQYF	TGTGCCAGCAGTTTATCGGCCCAGACATCCAAAAACATTCAGTACTTC
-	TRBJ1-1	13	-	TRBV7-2	CASSGRGGTEAFF	TGTGCCAGCAGTGGGAGGGGTGGCACTGAAGCTTTCTTT
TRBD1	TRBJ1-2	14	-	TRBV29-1	CSAGTGPEGDGYTF	TGCAGCGCGGGGACAGGGCCAGAGGGGGATGGCTACACCTTC
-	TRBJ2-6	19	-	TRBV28	CASSFDIRPLPSGANVLTF	TGTGCCAGCAGTTTTGATATACGTCCCCTGCCCTCTGGGGCCAACGTCCTGACTTTC
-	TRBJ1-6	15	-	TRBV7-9	CASSLASGVNSPLHF	TGTGCCAGCAGCTTAGCATCGGGGGTTAATTCACCCCTCCACTTT
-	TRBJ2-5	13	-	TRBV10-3	CAISDSAQETQYF	TGTGCCATCAGTGACTCGGCCCAAGAGACCCAGTACTTC
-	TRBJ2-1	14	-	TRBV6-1	CASRWGDSYNEQFF	TGTGCCAGCCGGTGGGGGGACTCCTACAATGAGCAGTTCTTC
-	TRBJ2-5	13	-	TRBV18	CASSPPQRETQYF	TGTGCCAGCTCACCACCTCAGAGGGAGACCCAGTACTTC
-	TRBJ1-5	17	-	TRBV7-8	CASSLALGRVGNQPQHF	TGTGCCAGCAGCTTAGCCTTGGGCAGGGTCGGTAATCAGCCCCAGCATTTT
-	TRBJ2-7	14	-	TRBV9	CASSAQGFPYEQYF	TGTGCCAGCAGCGCACAGGGTTTCCCCTACGAGCAGTACTTC
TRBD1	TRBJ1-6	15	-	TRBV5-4	CASSQTGNYNSPLHF	TGTGCCAGCAGCCAGACAGGGAACTATAATTCACCCCTCCACTTT
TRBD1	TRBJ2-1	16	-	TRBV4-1	CASSQLDRGPYNEQFF	TGCGCCAGCAGCCAGCTTGACAGGGGCCCCTACAATGAGCAGTTCTTC
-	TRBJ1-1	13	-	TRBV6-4	CASSGGQSTEAFF	TGTGCCAGCAGCGGAGGACAGTCCACTGAAGCTTTCTTT
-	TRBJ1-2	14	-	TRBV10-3	CAIWSGGGRNGYTF	TGTGCCATCTGGTCCGGCGGGGGGCGAAATGGCTACACCTTC
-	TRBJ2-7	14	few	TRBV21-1	CASSKVSSSYEQYF	TGTGCCAGCAGCAAGGTTAGCAGCTCCTACGAGCAGTACTTC
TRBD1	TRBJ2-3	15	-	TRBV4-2	CASSRDRGGTDTQYF	TGTGCCAGCAGCCGGGACAGGGGGGGGACAGATACGCAGTATTTT
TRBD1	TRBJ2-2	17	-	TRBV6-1	CASSARTGGYRNGELFF	TGTGCCAGCAGTGCCCGGACAGGGGGCTATAGGAACGGGGAGCTGTTTTTT
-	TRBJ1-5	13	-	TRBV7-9	CASSSTFNQPQHF	TGTGCCAGCAGCTCTACCTTCAATCAGCCCCAGCATTTT
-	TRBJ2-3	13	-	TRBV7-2	CASSLQRTDTQYF	TGTGCCAGCAGCCTCCAGAGAACAGATACGCAGTATTTT
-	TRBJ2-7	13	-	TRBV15	CATSSPPLYEQYF	TGTGCCACCAGCAGCCCACCATTGTACGAGCAGTACTTC
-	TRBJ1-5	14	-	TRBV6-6	CASMTGGGNQPQHF	TGTGCCAGTATGACCGGGGGTGGCAATCAGCCCCAGCATTTT
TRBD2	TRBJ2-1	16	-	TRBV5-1	CASSARTSGTYNEQFF	TGCGCCAGCAGCGCCCGGACTAGCGGAACCTACAATGAGCAGTTCTTC
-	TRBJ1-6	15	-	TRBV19	CASSIAGEHNSPLHF	TGTGCCAGTAGTATTGCGGGGGAGCATAATTCACCCCTCCACTTT
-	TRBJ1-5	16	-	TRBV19	CASSPGVPQGNQPQHF	TGTGCCAGTAGTCCAGGGGTTCCCCAAGGCAATCAGCCCCAGCATTTT
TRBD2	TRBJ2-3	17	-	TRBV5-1	CASNGLAGSGSGDTQYF	TGCGCCAGCAACGGGCTAGCGGGGTCGGGGAGCGGAGATACGCAGTATTTT
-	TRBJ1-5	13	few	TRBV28	CASSWGEEQPQHF	TGTGCCAGCAGTTGGGGAGAGGAACAGCCCCAGCATTTT
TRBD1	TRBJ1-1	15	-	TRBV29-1	CSATGGEQMNTEAFF	TGCAGCGCAACAGGGGGTGAACAGATGAACACTGAAGCTTTCTTT
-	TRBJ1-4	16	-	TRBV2	CASSERQAGLNEKLFF	TGTGCCAGCAGTGAAAGGCAGGCGGGGCTTAATGAAAAACTGTTTTTT
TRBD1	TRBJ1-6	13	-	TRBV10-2	CASRTGDNSPLHF	TGCGCCAGCAGGACAGGGGACAATTCACCCCTCCACTTT
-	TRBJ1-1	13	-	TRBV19	CASSAQGKTEAFF	TGTGCCAGTAGTGCCCAGGGCAAGACTGAAGCTTTCTTT
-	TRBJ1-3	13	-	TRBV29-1	CSVNWDSGNTIYF	TGCAGCGTTAACTGGGACTCTGGAAACACCATATATTTT
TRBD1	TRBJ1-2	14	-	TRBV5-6	CASSLGDRVHGYTF	TGTGCCAGCAGCTTGGGTGACAGGGTTCACGGCTACACCTTC